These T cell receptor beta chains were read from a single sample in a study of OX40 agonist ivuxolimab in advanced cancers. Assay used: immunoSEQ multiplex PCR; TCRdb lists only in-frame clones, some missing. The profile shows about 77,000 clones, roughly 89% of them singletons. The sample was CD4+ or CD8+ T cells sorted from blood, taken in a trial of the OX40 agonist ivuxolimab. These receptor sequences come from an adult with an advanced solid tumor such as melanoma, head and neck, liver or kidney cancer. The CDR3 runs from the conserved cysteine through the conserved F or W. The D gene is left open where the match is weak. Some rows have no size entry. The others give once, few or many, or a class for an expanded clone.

TGTGCCAGCAGTTTGCAGGGTCGGGGTAGGGAAAAACTGTTTTTT	CASSLQGRGREKLFF	NA	TRBV28	TRBJ1-4	NA
TGCGCCAGCAGCTTGACCAGGTCTTTGAACACTGAAGCTTTCTTT	CASSLTRSLNTEAFF	NA	TRBV5-1	TRBJ1-1	NA
TGCGCCAGCAGCCAAGAAGCGATTTCCTACAATGAGCAGTTCTTC	CASSQEAISYNEQFF	NA	TRBV4-1	TRBJ2-1	NA
TGTGCCAGCAGTAAGGGCCAGGGCAGTGCGAACACCGGGGAGCTGTTTTTT	CASSKGQGSANTGELFF	once	TRBV27	TRBJ2-2	NA
TGTGCCTGGAACCCGTCAGGGGGCGACGCTTTCTTT	CAWNPSGGDAFF	NA	TRBV30	TRBJ1-1	TRBD1
TGTGCCAGCAGCGGCTTGGTATTTGGCGGGGAGCTGTTTTTT	CASSGLVFGGELFF	once	TRBV7-8	TRBJ2-2	NA
TGTGCCAGTAGTCCCCCAGGGAAGATTGATCAGCCCCAGCATTTT	CASSPPGKIDQPQHF	NA	TRBV19	TRBJ1-5	NA
TGTGCCAGCAGTTCCGTAGGAGGGACAGGGGGTTTGGAAGCTTTCTTT	CASSSVGGTGGLEAFF	few	TRBV27	TRBJ1-1	TRBD1
TGCGCCAGCAGCTTGGTCGGGAGACCCCATGGCTACACCTTC	CASSLVGRPHGYTF	NA	TRBV5-1	TRBJ1-2	NA
TGTGCCAGCTCACCCCCCGATGGTCAGCACTATGGCTACACCTTC	CASSPPDGQHYGYTF	NA	TRBV18	TRBJ1-2	NA
TGTGCCAGCAGCCCCCTGGGAAACACCATATATTTT	CASSPLGNTIYF	NA	TRBV14	TRBJ1-3	NA
TGTGCCAGCAGTCCGGACTATGGCTACACCTTC	CASSPDYGYTF	NA	TRBV28	TRBJ1-2	NA
TGTGCCAGCAGCTTCCGCGGACGGGTAGGCAATCAGCCCCAGCATTTT	CASSFRGRVGNQPQHF	NA	TRBV13	TRBJ1-5	NA
TGTGCCAGAAGCGTCCTAGCGGGAGGGCCCCGAGATACGCAGTATTTT	CARSVLAGGPRDTQYF	once	TRBV7-5	TRBJ2-3	NA
TGCGCCAGCAGCTTCCTACAGGGTAACACTGAAGCTTTCTTT	CASSFLQGNTEAFF	once	TRBV5-1	TRBJ1-1	NA
TGTGCCAGCAGTCTTACCCCGAACACTGAAGCTTTCTTT	CASSLTPNTEAFF	NA	TRBV28	TRBJ1-1	NA
TGTGCCACCAGCAGAGGTACTGGCAGGACTCCGCGAGGGGGGCAGTATTTT	CATSRGTGRTPRGGQYF	NA	TRBV15	TRBJ2-3	NA
TGTGCCAGCAGTCGGGGCAGGCCTTCCTACGAGCAGTACTTC	CASSRGRPSYEQYF	NA	TRBV2	TRBJ2-7	NA
TGTGCCAGCAGCTCCTTGGGTTATCTAGCTGTGAACACTGAAGCTTTCTTT	CASSSLGYLAVNTEAFF	NA	TRBV7-6	TRBJ1-1	NA
TGTGCCAGTAGTATCAGGGGGCTGGGTAACTATGGCTACACCTTC	CASSIRGLGNYGYTF	once	TRBV19	TRBJ1-2	TRBD1
TGTGCCAGCAGCCAAGATATGGGCTCCGGTTGGGGTTCACCCCTCCACTTT	CASSQDMGSGWGSPLHF	NA	TRBV4-2	TRBJ1-6	NA
TGTGCCAGCAGTGATAGCTACACCTTC	CASSDSYTF	NA	TRBV2	TRBJ1-2	NA
TGTGCCAGCAGTGTTGGTGTTCCTACCTACGAGCAGTACTTC	CASSVGVPTYEQYF	NA	TRBV6-1	TRBJ2-7	NA
TGTGCCAGCAGTTTATTCGCCACGACCAACTATGGCTACACCTTC	CASSLFATTNYGYTF	NA	TRBV27	TRBJ1-2	NA
TGTGCCAGTACCGAGGACCCAGGGTGGGATCAGCCCCAGCATTTT	CASTEDPGWDQPQHF	few	TRBV19	TRBJ1-5	NA
TGTGCCAGCAAGGGCAGGGGGGGCCAAGAGACCCAGTACTTC	CASKGRGGQETQYF	NA	TRBV2	TRBJ2-5	NA